This is a list of T cell receptor beta chains from one sample in a study of OX40 agonist ivuxolimab in advanced cancers. Measured with immunoSEQ multiplex PCR; TCRdb has only the in-frame clones, and not every one. The sample carries tens of thousands of clones, 87% recorded once. Sequences were derived from CD4+ or CD8+ T cells sorted from blood, sampled in a trial of the OX40 agonist ivuxolimab. These receptors all stem from an adult with an advanced solid tumor such as melanoma, head and neck, liver or kidney cancer. Each CDR3 is given with its conserved first and last residue. The order of the fields is J gene, D gene, V gene, clone size, CDR3 DNA, CDR3 protein. The D gene is left open where the match is weak. Part of the rows lack a size; the others show once, few, many or a class for expanded clones.

j_call: TRBJ1-3
d_call: NA
v_call: TRBV6-5
clone_size: NA
cdr3_nt: TGTGCCAGCCAGGGAGGAAGAAACACCATATATTTT
cdr3_aa: CASQGGRNTIYF

j_call: TRBJ1-2
d_call: NA
v_call: TRBV4-1
clone_size: NA
cdr3_nt: TGCGCCAGCAGCCAAGAAGACAGCCCCTATGGCTACACCTTC
cdr3_aa: CASSQEDSPYGYTF

j_call: TRBJ2-3
d_call: TRBD2
v_call: TRBV5-4
clone_size: NA
cdr3_nt: TGTGCCAGCAGCTTGGGTAGCGGGGGAACCACAGATACGCAGTATTTT
cdr3_aa: CASSLGSGGTTDTQYF

j_call: TRBJ2-6
d_call: NA
v_call: TRBV4-2
clone_size: NA
cdr3_nt: TGTGCCAGCAGCCAAGCCGGACAAGCCTCTGGGGCCAACGTCCTGACTTTC
cdr3_aa: CASSQAGQASGANVLTF

j_call: TRBJ1-1
d_call: NA
v_call: TRBV6-5
clone_size: NA
cdr3_nt: TGTGCCAGCAGTTACTTTTCCCCCCTTGGAGCTTTCTTT
cdr3_aa: CASSYFSPLGAFF

j_call: TRBJ1-1
d_call: NA
v_call: TRBV15
clone_size: NA
cdr3_nt: TGTGCCACCAGCAGAGAACAGAACACTGAAGCTTTCTTT
cdr3_aa: CATSREQNTEAFF

j_call: TRBJ1-1
d_call: NA
v_call: TRBV28
clone_size: NA
cdr3_nt: TGTGCCAGCAGCGAAGGACAGAGGAACACTGAAGCTTTCTTT
cdr3_aa: CASSEGQRNTEAFF

j_call: TRBJ1-5
d_call: TRBD1
v_call: TRBV6-5
clone_size: NA
cdr3_nt: TGTGCCAGCAGGAGGGACAGGGGCATTAGTCAGCCCCAGCATTTT
cdr3_aa: CASRRDRGISQPQHF

j_call: TRBJ2-1
d_call: NA
v_call: TRBV7-2
clone_size: NA
cdr3_nt: TGTGCCAGCAGCTTAGCTCGTTACAATGAGCAGTTCTTC
cdr3_aa: CASSLARYNEQFF

j_call: TRBJ1-1
d_call: NA
v_call: TRBV10-3
clone_size: once
cdr3_nt: TGTGCCATCAGTGAAAAGAATGGTAACACTGAAGCTTTCTTT
cdr3_aa: CAISEKNGNTEAFF

j_call: TRBJ2-3
d_call: TRBD1
v_call: TRBV9
clone_size: NA
cdr3_nt: TGTGCCAGCAGCCGGGACAGTCGATTCACAGATACGCAGTATTTT
cdr3_aa: CASSRDSRFTDTQYF

j_call: TRBJ1-1
d_call: NA
v_call: TRBV7-2
clone_size: NA
cdr3_nt: TGTGCCAGCAGCTTAGGGGCTGGGAACACTGAAGCTTTCTTT
cdr3_aa: CASSLGAGNTEAFF

j_call: TRBJ1-2
d_call: TRBD1
v_call: TRBV5-1
clone_size: few
cdr3_nt: TGCGCCAGCAGCTTCGGACAGGGGATCTATGGCTACACCTTC
cdr3_aa: CASSFGQGIYGYTF

j_call: TRBJ1-3
d_call: NA
v_call: TRBV4-1
clone_size: NA
cdr3_nt: TGCGCCAGCAGCCAAGCCGAGACTGGAAACACCATATATTTT
cdr3_aa: CASSQAETGNTIYF

j_call: TRBJ1-1
d_call: TRBD1
v_call: TRBV5-1
clone_size: NA
cdr3_nt: TGCGCCAGCAGCACCTGGACAGGTTTGAACACTGAAGCTTTCTTT
cdr3_aa: CASSTWTGLNTEAFF

j_call: TRBJ2-2
d_call: NA
v_call: TRBV7-2
clone_size: NA
cdr3_nt: TGTGCCAGCAGCTTAGGTCCCAGTTCCGGGGAGCTGTTTTTT
cdr3_aa: CASSLGPSSGELFF

j_call: TRBJ1-5
d_call: TRBD1
v_call: TRBV28
clone_size: NA
cdr3_nt: TGTGCCAGCTCCGGGACAGGAGGGCAGCCCCAGCATTTT
cdr3_aa: CASSGTGGQPQHF

j_call: TRBJ1-1
d_call: NA
v_call: TRBV7-9
clone_size: few
cdr3_nt: TGTGCCAGCAGCTCGGACAGAACTGAAGCTTTCTTT
cdr3_aa: CASSSDRTEAFF

j_call: TRBJ2-1
d_call: NA
v_call: TRBV5-1
clone_size: NA
cdr3_nt: TGCGCCAGCAGCTTGGGGCGGTATCCCTCCTACAATGAGCAGTTCTTC
cdr3_aa: CASSLGRYPSYNEQFF

j_call: TRBJ1-2
d_call: TRBD1
v_call: TRBV11-2
clone_size: NA
cdr3_nt: TGTGCCAGCAGCTGGGACAGGGAGGCCTATGGCTACACCTTC
cdr3_aa: CASSWDREAYGYTF

j_call: TRBJ1-5
d_call: NA
v_call: TRBV19
clone_size: NA
cdr3_nt: TGTGCCAGTAGTACGGAACAGGGACGATATCAGCCCCAGCATTTT
cdr3_aa: CASSTEQGRYQPQHF

j_call: TRBJ2-3
d_call: TRBD2
v_call: TRBV7-9
clone_size: NA
cdr3_nt: TGTGCCAGCAGCTTACAGCGGGGGGCTGGAGATACGCAGTATTTT
cdr3_aa: CASSLQRGAGDTQYF

j_call: TRBJ1-5
d_call: NA
v_call: TRBV28
clone_size: NA
cdr3_nt: TGTGCCAGCAGTTCCAGTCAGCCCCAGCATTTT
cdr3_aa: CASSSSQPQHF

j_call: TRBJ2-6
d_call: NA
v_call: TRBV30
clone_size: once
cdr3_nt: TGTGCCTGGAGTGCCGCCGGGGGCAACGTCCTGACTTTC
cdr3_aa: CAWSAAGGNVLTF

j_call: TRBJ1-3
d_call: TRBD1
v_call: TRBV2
clone_size: NA
cdr3_nt: TGTGCCAGCAGGCACAGGGGGCTTGGAAACACCATATATTTT
cdr3_aa: CASRHRGLGNTIYF

j_call: TRBJ2-7
d_call: NA
v_call: TRBV20-1
clone_size: NA
cdr3_nt: TGCAGTGCTAGCCAGCTCTACGAGCAGTACTTC
cdr3_aa: CSASQLYEQYF

j_call: TRBJ1-2
d_call: NA
v_call: TRBV5-1
clone_size: NA
cdr3_nt: TGCGCCAGCAGCTTGAGCCAGCCTAACTATGGCTACACCTTC
cdr3_aa: CASSLSQPNYGYTF

j_call: TRBJ2-2
d_call: NA
v_call: TRBV11-2
clone_size: NA
cdr3_nt: TGTGCCAGCAGCCCGTTTTTCGCCGGGGAGCTGTTTTTT
cdr3_aa: CASSPFFAGELFF

j_call: TRBJ1-1
d_call: NA
v_call: TRBV7-9
clone_size: NA
cdr3_nt: TGTGCCAGCAGCTTAAATCCTATGAACACTGAAGCTTTCTTT
cdr3_aa: CASSLNPMNTEAFF

j_call: TRBJ1-2
d_call: NA
v_call: TRBV6-4
clone_size: NA
cdr3_nt: TGTGCCAGCATCACCGACAGTTCTGGCTACACCTTC
cdr3_aa: CASITDSSGYTF

j_call: TRBJ2-5
d_call: TRBD1
v_call: TRBV2
clone_size: few
cdr3_nt: TGTGCCAGCAACACAGGGGGCATAGGGGAGACCCAGTACTTC
cdr3_aa: CASNTGGIGETQYF

j_call: TRBJ2-5
d_call: TRBD1
v_call: TRBV5-1
clone_size: once
cdr3_nt: TGCGCCAGCAGTCCGGGACAGGGGGCAAGAGAGACCCAGTACTTC
cdr3_aa: CASSPGQGARETQYF

j_call: TRBJ2-1
d_call: TRBD2
v_call: TRBV27
clone_size: NA
cdr3_nt: TGTGCCAGCAGTCCCGCTAGCGGTTCCTCCTACAATGAGCAGTTCTTC
cdr3_aa: CASSPASGSSYNEQFF

j_call: TRBJ2-7
d_call: NA
v_call: TRBV7-8
clone_size: NA
cdr3_nt: TGTGCCAGCAGCTTTTATAGCGGACTAATAACCTACGAGCAGTACTTC
cdr3_aa: CASSFYSGLITYEQYF

j_call: TRBJ1-3
d_call: NA
v_call: TRBV7-2
clone_size: NA
cdr3_nt: TGTGCCAGCAGCTCCAAGGGTCGGGGGCAAGGCTCTGGAAACACCATATATTTT
cdr3_aa: CASSSKGRGQGSGNTIYF

j_call: TRBJ1-5
d_call: NA
v_call: TRBV6-1
clone_size: NA
cdr3_nt: TGTGCCAGCAGTGAGGAGAGGGGGAATCAGCCCCAGCATTTT
cdr3_aa: CASSEERGNQPQHF

j_call: TRBJ2-5
d_call: NA
v_call: TRBV5-1
clone_size: NA
cdr3_nt: TGCGCCAGCAGCCCCGGGACCTATTCTAAAGAGACCCAGTACTTC
cdr3_aa: CASSPGTYSKETQYF

j_call: TRBJ2-7
d_call: NA
v_call: TRBV5-6
clone_size: NA
cdr3_nt: TGTGCCAGCAGGGGCCCCTACGAGCAGTACTTC
cdr3_aa: CASRGPYEQYF

j_call: TRBJ1-1
d_call: NA
v_call: TRBV7-9
clone_size: NA
cdr3_nt: TGTGCCAGCAGCTTATCGCAGAGAAACACTGAAGCTTTCTTT
cdr3_aa: CASSLSQRNTEAFF

j_call: TRBJ2-2
d_call: TRBD2
v_call: TRBV5-1
clone_size: NA
cdr3_nt: TGCGCCAGCAGCCGCGGGGGGGACACCGGGGAGCTGTTTTTT
cdr3_aa: CASSRGGDTGELFF

j_call: TRBJ2-4
d_call: NA
v_call: TRBV6-1
clone_size: NA
cdr3_nt: TGTGCCAGCAGTCAAGATAGGGTCGCCAAAAACATTCAGTACTTC
cdr3_aa: CASSQDRVAKNIQYF

j_call: TRBJ2-7
d_call: NA
v_call: TRBV5-1
clone_size: NA
cdr3_nt: TGTGCCAGCAGCCTGACAAACTCCTACGAGCAGTACTTC
cdr3_aa: CASSLTNSYEQYF

j_call: TRBJ1-2
d_call: NA
v_call: TRBV4-2
clone_size: NA
cdr3_nt: TGTGCCAGCAGCCAAGATCCCCGAGTGGAAGAAGGCTACACCTTC
cdr3_aa: CASSQDPRVEEGYTF

j_call: TRBJ2-1
d_call: TRBD2
v_call: TRBV5-4
clone_size: NA
cdr3_nt: TGTGCCAGCAGCCAAACGGGACTAGGGGATGAGCAGTTCTTC
cdr3_aa: CASSQTGLGDEQFF

j_call: TRBJ2-5
d_call: NA
v_call: TRBV20-1
clone_size: NA
cdr3_nt: TGCAGTGCCGTAAATTGGGAGACCCAGTACTTC
cdr3_aa: CSAVNWETQYF

j_call: TRBJ2-3
d_call: NA
v_call: TRBV6-5
clone_size: NA
cdr3_nt: TGTGCCAGCAGTTACTCGGGCGGATCTAGCACAGATACGCAGTATTTT
cdr3_aa: CASSYSGGSSTDTQYF

j_call: TRBJ2-6
d_call: TRBD2
v_call: TRBV2
clone_size: NA
cdr3_nt: TGTGCCAGCAGTGATAAGCGGGGGGGCGCTGGGGCCAACGTCCTGACTTTC
cdr3_aa: CASSDKRGGAGANVLTF

j_call: TRBJ1-3
d_call: TRBD1
v_call: TRBV7-2
clone_size: NA
cdr3_nt: TGTGCCAGCGGACGGGACAGGGAGACCACCATATATTTT
cdr3_aa: CASGRDRETTIYF

j_call: TRBJ1-2
d_call: NA
v_call: TRBV5-8
clone_size: NA
cdr3_nt: TGTGCCAGCAGCTTTTTTCTCCGGGGCTACACCTTC
cdr3_aa: CASSFFLRGYTF

j_call: TRBJ2-7
d_call: TRBD1
v_call: TRBV5-6
clone_size: NA
cdr3_nt: TGTGCCAGCAGCTTGGGGGACAGTCCTTACGAGCAGTACTTC
cdr3_aa: CASSLGDSPYEQYF

j_call: TRBJ1-5
d_call: NA
v_call: TRBV5-4
clone_size: NA
cdr3_nt: TGTGCCAGCAGCACCAACAAGAATCAGCCCCAGCATTTT
cdr3_aa: CASSTNKNQPQHF

j_call: TRBJ2-1
d_call: TRBD2
v_call: TRBV7-2
clone_size: NA
cdr3_nt: TGTGCCAGCAGCATCCGACTAGCGGGAGCTGATGAGCAGTTCTTC
cdr3_aa: CASSIRLAGADEQFF

j_call: TRBJ2-1
d_call: NA
v_call: TRBV11-3
clone_size: NA
cdr3_nt: TGTGCCAGCAGCTTTAGAGGGCAGGGCCCAAACAATGAGCAGTTCTTC
cdr3_aa: CASSFRGQGPNNEQFF

j_call: TRBJ2-1
d_call: TRBD2
v_call: TRBV10-1
clone_size: NA
cdr3_nt: TGCGCCGCGGGGGGGGGACTTCATAACAATGAGCAGTTCTTC
cdr3_aa: CAAGGGLHNNEQFF

j_call: TRBJ2-1
d_call: TRBD2
v_call: TRBV2
clone_size: NA
cdr3_nt: TGTGCCAGCAGACTAGCGGACAACTCCTACAATGAGCAGTTCTTC
cdr3_aa: CASRLADNSYNEQFF

j_call: TRBJ1-1
d_call: TRBD1
v_call: TRBV28
clone_size: NA
cdr3_nt: TGTGCCAGCAGTCCCGGGACAGGGGCTTGGATGAACACTGAAGCTTTCTTT
cdr3_aa: CASSPGTGAWMNTEAFF

j_call: TRBJ1-2
d_call: NA
v_call: TRBV18
clone_size: NA
cdr3_nt: TGTGCCAGCTCCCCGACATGGGATAACTATGGCTACACCTTC
cdr3_aa: CASSPTWDNYGYTF

j_call: TRBJ2-7
d_call: NA
v_call: TRBV7-2
clone_size: NA
cdr3_nt: TGTGCCAGCAGCTTAGGGCCGAGCTACGAGCAGTACTTC
cdr3_aa: CASSLGPSYEQYF

j_call: TRBJ1-6
d_call: NA
v_call: TRBV7-9
clone_size: NA
cdr3_nt: TGTGCCAGCAGCTTAGCTGGGGGGAAGATAAGGTCACCCCTCCACTTT
cdr3_aa: CASSLAGGKIRSPLHF